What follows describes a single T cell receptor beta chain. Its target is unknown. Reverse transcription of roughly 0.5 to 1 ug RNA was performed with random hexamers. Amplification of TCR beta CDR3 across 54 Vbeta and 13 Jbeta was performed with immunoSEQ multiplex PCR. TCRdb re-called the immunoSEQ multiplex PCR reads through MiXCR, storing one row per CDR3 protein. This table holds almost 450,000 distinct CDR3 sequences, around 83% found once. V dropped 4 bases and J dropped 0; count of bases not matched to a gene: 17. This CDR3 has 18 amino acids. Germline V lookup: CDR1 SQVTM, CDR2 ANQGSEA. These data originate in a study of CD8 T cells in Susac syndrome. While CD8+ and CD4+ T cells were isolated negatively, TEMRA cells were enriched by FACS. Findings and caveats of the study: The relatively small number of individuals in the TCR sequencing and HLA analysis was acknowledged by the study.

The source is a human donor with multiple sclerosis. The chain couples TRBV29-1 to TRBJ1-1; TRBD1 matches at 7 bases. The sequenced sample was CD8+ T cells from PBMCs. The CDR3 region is CSVVTGELSYGMNTEAFF. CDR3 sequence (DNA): TGCAGCGTTGTAACAGGGGAGTTATCTTACGGGATGAACACTGAAGCTTTCTTT. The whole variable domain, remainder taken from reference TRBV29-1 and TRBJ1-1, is SAVISQKPSRDICQRGTSLTIQCQVDSQVTMMFWYRQQPGQSLTLIATANQGSEATYESGFVIDKFPISRPNLTFSTLTVSNMSPEDSSIYLCSVVTGELSYGMNTEAFFGQGTRLTVV.